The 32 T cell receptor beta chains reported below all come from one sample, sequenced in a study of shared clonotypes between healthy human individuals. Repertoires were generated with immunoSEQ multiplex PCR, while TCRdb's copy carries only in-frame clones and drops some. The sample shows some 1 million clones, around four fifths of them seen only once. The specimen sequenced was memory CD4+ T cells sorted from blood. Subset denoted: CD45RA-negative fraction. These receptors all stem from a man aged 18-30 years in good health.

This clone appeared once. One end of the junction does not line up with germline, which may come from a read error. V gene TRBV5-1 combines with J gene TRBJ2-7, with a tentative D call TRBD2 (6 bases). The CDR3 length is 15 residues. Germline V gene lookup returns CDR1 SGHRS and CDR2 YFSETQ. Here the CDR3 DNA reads TGCGCCAGCAGTTTGGGCGGGATAGAAACCTACGAGCAGTACTTC. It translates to CASSLGGIETYEQYF.

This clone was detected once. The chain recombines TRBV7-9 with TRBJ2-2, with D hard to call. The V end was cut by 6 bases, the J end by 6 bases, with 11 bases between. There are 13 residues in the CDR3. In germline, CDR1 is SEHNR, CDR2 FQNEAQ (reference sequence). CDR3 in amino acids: CASRRDFSGELFF. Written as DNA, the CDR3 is TGTGCCAGCAGACGTGATTTTTCCGGGGAGCTGTTTTTT.

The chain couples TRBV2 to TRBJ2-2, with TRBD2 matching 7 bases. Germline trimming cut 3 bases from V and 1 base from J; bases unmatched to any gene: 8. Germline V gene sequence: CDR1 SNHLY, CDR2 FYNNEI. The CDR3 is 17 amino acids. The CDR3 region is CASSESRLAVNTGELFF. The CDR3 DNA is TGTGCCAGCAGTGAGTCCCGTCTAGCGGTGAACACCGGGGAGCTGTTTTTT. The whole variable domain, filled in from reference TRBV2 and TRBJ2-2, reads EPEVTQTPSHQVTQMGQEVILRCVPISNHLYFYWYRQILGQKVEFLVSFYNNEISEKSEIFDDQFSVERPDGSNFTLKIRSTKLEDSAMYFCASSESRLAVNTGELFFGEGSRLTVL.

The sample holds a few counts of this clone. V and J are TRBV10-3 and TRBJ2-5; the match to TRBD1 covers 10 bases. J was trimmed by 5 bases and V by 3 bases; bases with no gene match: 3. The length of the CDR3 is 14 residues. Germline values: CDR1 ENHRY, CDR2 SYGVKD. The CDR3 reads CAISEGTGVETQYF. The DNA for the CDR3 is TGTGCCATCAGTGAAGGGACAGGGGTCGAGACCCAGTACTTC.

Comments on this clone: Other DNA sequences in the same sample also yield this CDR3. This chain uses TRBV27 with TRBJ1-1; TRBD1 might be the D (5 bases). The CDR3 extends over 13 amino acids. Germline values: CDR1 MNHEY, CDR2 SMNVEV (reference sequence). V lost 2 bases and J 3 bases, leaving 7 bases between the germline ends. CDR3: CASSLEGDTEAFF. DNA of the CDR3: TGTGCCAGCAGTTTAGAAGGGGACACTGAAGCTTTCTTT.

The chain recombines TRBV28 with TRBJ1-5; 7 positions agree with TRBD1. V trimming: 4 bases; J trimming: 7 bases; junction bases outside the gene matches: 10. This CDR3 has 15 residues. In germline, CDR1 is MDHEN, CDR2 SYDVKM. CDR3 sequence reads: CASSSPTGFSQPQHF. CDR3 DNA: TGTGCCAGCAGTTCCCCGACAGGGTTCAGCCAGCCCCAGCATTTT.

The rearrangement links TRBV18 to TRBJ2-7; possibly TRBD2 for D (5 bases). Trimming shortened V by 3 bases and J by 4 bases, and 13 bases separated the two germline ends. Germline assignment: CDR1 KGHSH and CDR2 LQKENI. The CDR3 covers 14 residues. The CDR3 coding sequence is TGTGCCAGCTCACCCGACGGAGGACTGTACGAGCAGTACTTC. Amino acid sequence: CASSPDGGLYEQYF.

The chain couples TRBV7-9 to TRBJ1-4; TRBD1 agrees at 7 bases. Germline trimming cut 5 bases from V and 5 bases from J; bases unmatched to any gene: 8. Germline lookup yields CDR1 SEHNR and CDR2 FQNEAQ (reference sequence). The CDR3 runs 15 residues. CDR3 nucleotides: TGTGCCAGCAGCCGAAGGACAGGCTCCAATGAAAAACTGTTTTTT. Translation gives CASSRRTGSNEKLFF.

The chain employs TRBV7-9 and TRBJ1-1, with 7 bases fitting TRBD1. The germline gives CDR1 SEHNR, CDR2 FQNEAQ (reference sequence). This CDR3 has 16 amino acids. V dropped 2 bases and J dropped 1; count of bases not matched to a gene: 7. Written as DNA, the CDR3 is TGTGCCAGCAGCTTAATGAGACAGGGACCGAACACTGAAGCTTTCTTT. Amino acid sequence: CASSLMRQGPNTEAFF.

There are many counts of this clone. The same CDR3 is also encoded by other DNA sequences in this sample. CDR3: CASSLVELNTIYF. For the CDR3, the DNA is TGTGCCAGCAGCTTGGTCGAACTAAACACCATATATTTT. The chain is built from TRBV5-6 and TRBJ1-3, with no clear D. V lost 0 bases and J lost 6, with 7 bases in between. Germline V gene data show CDR1 as SGHDT and CDR2 as YYEEEE. The CDR3 totals 13 residues.

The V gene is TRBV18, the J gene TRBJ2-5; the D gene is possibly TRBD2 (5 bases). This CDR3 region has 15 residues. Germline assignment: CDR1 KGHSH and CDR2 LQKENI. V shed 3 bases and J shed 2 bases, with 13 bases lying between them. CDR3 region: CASSPLAGKQETQYF. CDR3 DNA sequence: TGTGCCAGCTCACCCCTGGCGGGCAAACAAGAGACCCAGTACTTC.

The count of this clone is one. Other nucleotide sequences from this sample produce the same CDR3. The CDR3 is CASRTSGTDTQYF. CDR3 coding DNA: TGTGCCAGCCGGACTAGCGGCACAGATACGCAGTATTTT. The chain recombines TRBV27 with TRBJ2-3; 9 bases agree with TRBD2. Germline CDR1 is MNHEY and CDR2 is SMNVEV (reference sequence). J lost 1 base, V lost 8 bases, and 1 base had no gene match. The CDR3 spans 13 residues.

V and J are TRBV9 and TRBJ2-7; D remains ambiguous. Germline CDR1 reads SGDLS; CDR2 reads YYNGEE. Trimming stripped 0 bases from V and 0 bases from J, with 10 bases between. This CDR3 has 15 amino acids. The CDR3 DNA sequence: TGTGCCAGCAGCGTAGATCCGCTGCTCTCCTACGAGCAGTACTTC. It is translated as CASSVDPLLSYEQYF.

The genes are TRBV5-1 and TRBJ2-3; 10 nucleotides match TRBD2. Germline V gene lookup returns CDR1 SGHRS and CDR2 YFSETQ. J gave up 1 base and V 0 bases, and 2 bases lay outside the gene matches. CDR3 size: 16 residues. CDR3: CASSLDLAGGTDTQYF. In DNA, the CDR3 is TGCGCCAGCAGCTTGGATCTAGCGGGAGGCACAGATACGCAGTATTTT.

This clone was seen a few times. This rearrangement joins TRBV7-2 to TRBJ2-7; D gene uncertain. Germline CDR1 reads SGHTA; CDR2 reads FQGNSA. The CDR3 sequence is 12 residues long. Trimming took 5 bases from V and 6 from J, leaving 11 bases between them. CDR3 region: CASSIGRAEQYF. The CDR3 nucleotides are TGTGCCAGCAGCATAGGTAGGGCCGAGCAGTACTTC.

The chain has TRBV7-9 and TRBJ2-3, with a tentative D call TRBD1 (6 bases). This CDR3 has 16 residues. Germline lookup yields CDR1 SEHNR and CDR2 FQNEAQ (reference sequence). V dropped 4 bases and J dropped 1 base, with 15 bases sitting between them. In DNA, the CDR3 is TGTGCCAGCAGCTCTCGCCAGGGGCGAGGCACAGATACGCAGTATTTT. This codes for CASSSRQGRGTDTQYF.

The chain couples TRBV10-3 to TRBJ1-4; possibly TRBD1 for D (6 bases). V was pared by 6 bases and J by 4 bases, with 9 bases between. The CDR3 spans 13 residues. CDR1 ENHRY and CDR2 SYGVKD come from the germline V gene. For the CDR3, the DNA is TGTGCCATCAGCGGACAGCATAATGAAAAACTGTTTTTT. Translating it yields CAISGQHNEKLFF.

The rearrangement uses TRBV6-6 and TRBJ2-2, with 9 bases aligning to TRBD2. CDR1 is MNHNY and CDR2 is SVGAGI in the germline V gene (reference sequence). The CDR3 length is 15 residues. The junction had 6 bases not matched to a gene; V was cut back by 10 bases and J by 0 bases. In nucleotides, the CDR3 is TGTGCCACTACGGCTAGCGGGACGAACACCGGGGAGCTGTTTTTT. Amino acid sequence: CATTASGTNTGELFF.

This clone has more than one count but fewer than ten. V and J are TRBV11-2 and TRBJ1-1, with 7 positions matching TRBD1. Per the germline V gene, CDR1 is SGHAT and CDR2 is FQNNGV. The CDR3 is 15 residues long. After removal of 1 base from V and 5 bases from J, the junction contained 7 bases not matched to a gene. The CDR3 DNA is TGTGCCAGCAGCTTAGGAAGGGGGCTAGGTACTGAAGCTTTCTTT. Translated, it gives CASSLGRGLGTEAFF.

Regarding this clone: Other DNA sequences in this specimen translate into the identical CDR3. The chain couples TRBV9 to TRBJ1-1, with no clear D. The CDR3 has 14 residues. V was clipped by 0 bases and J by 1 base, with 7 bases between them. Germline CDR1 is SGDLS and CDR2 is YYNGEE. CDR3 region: CASSVAWQNTEAFF. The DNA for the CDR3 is TGTGCCAGCAGCGTAGCTTGGCAGAACACTGAAGCTTTCTTT. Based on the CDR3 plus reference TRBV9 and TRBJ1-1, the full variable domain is DSGVTQTPKHLITATGQRVTLRCSPRSGDLSVYWYQQSLDQGLQFLIQYYNGEERAKGNILERFSAQQFPDLHSELNLSSLELGDSALYFCASSVAWQNTEAFFGQGTRLTVV.

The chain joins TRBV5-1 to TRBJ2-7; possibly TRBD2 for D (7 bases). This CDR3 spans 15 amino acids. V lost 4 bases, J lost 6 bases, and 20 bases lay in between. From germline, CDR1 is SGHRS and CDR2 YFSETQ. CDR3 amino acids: CASSPARGGIFEQYF. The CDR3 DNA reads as TGCGCCAGCAGCCCAGCGAGGGGGGGAATTTTCGAGCAGTACTTC.

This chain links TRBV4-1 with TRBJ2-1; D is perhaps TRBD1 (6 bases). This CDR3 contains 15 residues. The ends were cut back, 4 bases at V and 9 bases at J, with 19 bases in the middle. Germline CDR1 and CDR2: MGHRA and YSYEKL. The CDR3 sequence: CASSRPDSLGGEQFF. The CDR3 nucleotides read TGCGCCAGCAGCCGCCCGGACAGCCTAGGGGGTGAGCAGTTCTTC.

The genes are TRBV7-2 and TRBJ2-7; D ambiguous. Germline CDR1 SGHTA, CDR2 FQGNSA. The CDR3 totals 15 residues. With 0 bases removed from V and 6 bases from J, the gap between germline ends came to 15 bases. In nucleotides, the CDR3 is TGTGCCAGCAGCTTAGCAGCCGGTGAAAACGGCGAGCAGTACTTC. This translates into CASSLAAGENGEQYF.

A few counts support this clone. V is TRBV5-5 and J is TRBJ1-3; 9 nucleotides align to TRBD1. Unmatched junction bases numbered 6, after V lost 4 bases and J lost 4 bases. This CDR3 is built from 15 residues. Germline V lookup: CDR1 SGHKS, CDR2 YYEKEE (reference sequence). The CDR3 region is CASSRDTGGGNTIYF. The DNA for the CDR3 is TGTGCCAGCAGCCGAGACACAGGGGGCGGAAACACCATATATTTT. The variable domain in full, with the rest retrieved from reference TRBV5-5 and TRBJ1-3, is DAGVTQSPTHLIKTRGQQVTLRCSPISGHKSVSWYQQVLGQGPQFIFQYYEKEERGRGNFPDRFSARQFPNYSSELNVNALLLGDSALYLCASSRDTGGGNTIYFGEGSWLTVV.

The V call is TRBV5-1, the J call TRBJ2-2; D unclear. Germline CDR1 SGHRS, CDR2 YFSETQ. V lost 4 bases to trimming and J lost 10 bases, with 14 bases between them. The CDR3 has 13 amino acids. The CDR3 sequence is CASSQDRNVELFF. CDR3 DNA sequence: TGCGCCAGCAGCCAGGACCGAAACGTGGAGCTGTTTTTT.

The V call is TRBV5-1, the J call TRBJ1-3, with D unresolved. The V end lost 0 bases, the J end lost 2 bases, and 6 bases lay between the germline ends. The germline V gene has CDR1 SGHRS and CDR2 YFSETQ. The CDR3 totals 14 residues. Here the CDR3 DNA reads TGCGCCAGCAGCTTGGGGTTCCCTGGAAACACCATATATTTT. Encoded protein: CASSLGFPGNTIYF.

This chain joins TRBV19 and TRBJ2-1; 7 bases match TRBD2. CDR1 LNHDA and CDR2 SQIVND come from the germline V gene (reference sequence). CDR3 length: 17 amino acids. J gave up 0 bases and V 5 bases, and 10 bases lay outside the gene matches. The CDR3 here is CASSAPAGASSYNEQFF. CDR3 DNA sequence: TGTGCCAGTAGTGCTCCTGCGGGAGCCAGCTCCTACAATGAGCAGTTCTTC. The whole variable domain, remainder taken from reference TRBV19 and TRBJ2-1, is DGGITQSPKYLFRKEGQNVTLSCEQNLNHDAMYWYRQDPGQGLRLIYYSQIVNDFQKGDIAEGYSVSREKKESFPLTVTSAQKNPTAFYLCASSAPAGASSYNEQFFGPGTRLTVL.

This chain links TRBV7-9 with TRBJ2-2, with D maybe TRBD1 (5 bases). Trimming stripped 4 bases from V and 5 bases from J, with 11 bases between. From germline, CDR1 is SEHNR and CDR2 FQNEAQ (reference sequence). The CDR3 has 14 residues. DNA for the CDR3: TGTGCCAGCAGCTCTTCCTCAGGGACCGGGGAGCTGTTTTTT. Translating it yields CASSSSSGTGELFF. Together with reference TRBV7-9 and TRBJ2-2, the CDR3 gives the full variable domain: DTGVSQNPRHKITKRGQNVTFRCDPISEHNRLYWYRQTLGQGPEFLTYFQNEAQLEKSRLLSDRFSAERPKGSFSTLEIQRTEQGDSAMYLCASSSSSGTGELFFGEGSRLTVL.

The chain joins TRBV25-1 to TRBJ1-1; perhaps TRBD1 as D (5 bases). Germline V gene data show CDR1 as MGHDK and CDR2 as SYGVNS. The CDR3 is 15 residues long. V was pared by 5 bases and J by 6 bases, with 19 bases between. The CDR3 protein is CASSTLDRSEAEAFF. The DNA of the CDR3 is TGTGCCAGCAGTACACTAGACAGAAGTGAGGCTGAAGCTTTCTTT.

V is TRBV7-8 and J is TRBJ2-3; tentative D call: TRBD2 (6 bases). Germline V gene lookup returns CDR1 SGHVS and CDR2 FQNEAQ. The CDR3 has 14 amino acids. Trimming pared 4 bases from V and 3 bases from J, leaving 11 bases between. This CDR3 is CASSYLRETDTQYF. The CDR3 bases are TGTGCCAGCAGCTACCTCCGGGAGACAGATACGCAGTATTTT.

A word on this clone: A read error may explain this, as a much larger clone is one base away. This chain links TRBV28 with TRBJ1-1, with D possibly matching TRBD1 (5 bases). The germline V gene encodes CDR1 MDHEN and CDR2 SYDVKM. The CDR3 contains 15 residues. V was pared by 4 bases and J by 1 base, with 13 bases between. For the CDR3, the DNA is TGTGCCAGCAGTTCCCGGGACGGGGGGAACACTGAAGCTTTCTTT. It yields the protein CASSSRDGGNTEAFF.

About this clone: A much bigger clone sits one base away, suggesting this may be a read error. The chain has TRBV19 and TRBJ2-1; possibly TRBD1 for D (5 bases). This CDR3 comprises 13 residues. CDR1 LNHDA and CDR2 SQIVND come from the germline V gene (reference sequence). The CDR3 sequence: CASRNPPRGEQLF. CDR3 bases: TGTGCCAGTAGGAACCCTCCAAGGGGTGAGCAGCTCTTC.